The TCR beta chain described here comes from a study of T cells in Graves' hyperthyroidism and ophthalmopathy. The investigators amplified TCR beta CDR3 regions from RNA transcripts. The HTBI set primed first-round TCR CDR3 RT-PCR. One entry per CDR3 protein results from TCRdb running MiXCR on the multiplex PCR reads. The sample contains some 620,000 distinct CDR3 sequences, about a sixth of which appear only once. The table lists this clonotype with many counts. Patients aged 18 to 65 had newly diagnosed hyperthyroidism lasting under 2 months. The germline CDR1 and CDR2 sequences are DFQATT and SNEGSKA (reference sequence). With V trimmed by 3 bases and J by 1 base, 7 bases remained unmatched. CDR3 length equals 15 residues.

The TCR comes from a woman under 40 with Graves' hyperthyroidism. Sequencing was carried out using blood. The chain combines TRBV20-1 with TRBJ2-5, with TRBD2 identical over 8 bases. The CDR3 spells CSASIAGGTQETQYF. Here the CDR3 DNA reads TGCAGTGCTAGCATTGCGGGAGGAACCCAAGAGACCCAGTACTTC.